This TCR beta chain emerged from a study of blood T cells in healthy people across ages. Study outcomes and limitations: The unsorted PBMCs prevented any conclusive comparison of naive versus antigen-experienced cells. Per-million-T-cell TCR beta diversity fell roughly linearly with age.

For the second PCR, which ran for about 7 to 11 cycles, a sample-barcoded 5' primer and a J-beta primer mix were used. Each cDNA molecule carried a tag from a template-switch adaptor that contained 12 random nucleotides. CDR3-containing paired-end reads numbering at least 2.5 million came from each sample. TCRdb itself ran the 5' RACE reads through MiXCR, one entry per CDR3 protein. The sample holds 800,000 or so distinct CDR3 sequences, 35% to 60% seen once. This clonotype occurred a few times. Its specificity is not known. The CDR3 runs 13 residues. The V end lost 0 bases, the J end lost 9 bases, and 9 bases lay between the germline ends. CDR1 KGHSH and CDR2 LQKENI come from the germline V gene.

This rearrangement joins TRBV18 to TRBJ2-1, with D hard to call. The source is an elderly man in good health. Material: blood. The CDR3 is CASSPPSEGEQFF. For the CDR3, the DNA is TGTGCCAGCTCACCACCGAGCGAAGGTGAGCAGTTCTTC.